A single sample gave rise to the 26 T cell receptor beta chains below, sequenced in a study of tumor and adjacent non-tumor tissue in lung cancer (dated by TCRdb to 2016 to 2019). Receptor libraries were prepared by multiplex PCR. Sequencing instrument: Illumina HiSeq 2500. TCRbeta libraries were constructed through three rounds of nested PCR with primers (Table S4) according to protocols modified from ARM-PCR. The raw public reads went through TCRdb reprocessing: fastp at Q25, MiXCR clone calling, in-frame beta chains kept. CDR3 protein sequences are deduplicated, and each keeps its most common genes and DNA. This sample has about 75,000 distinct CDR3 sequences in its table, and 60% to 85% of those were observed once. The top ten clones comprise approximately 12% of the sample. RNA was extracted from bulk unsorted tissue and checked for quality with a NanoDrop ND-1000 and an Agilent 2100. The sequenced sample consisted of lung tumor tissue. These receptors were obtained from a woman aged 45-60 years with non-small cell lung cancer.

This clonotype was recorded a few times. The V call is TRBV20-1, the J call TRBJ2-1, with D possibly being TRBD2 (6 bases). Germline V gene lookup returns CDR1 DFQATT and CDR2 SNEGSKA (reference sequence). Trimming shortened V by 7 bases and J by 8 bases, and 18 bases separated the two germline ends. The CDR3 runs 13 residues. In DNA, the CDR3 is TGCAGTGTCACGAGGTGGGAGGCGGATGAGCAGTTCTTC. Its protein product is CSVTRWEADEQFF.

This clonotype appeared a few times. This may be a read error, as it is one base from a much larger clone. CDR3 coding DNA: TGCGCCAGCAGCCACAGACAGGGCCCCGGGGGGCTGTTTTTT. Residues: CASSHRQGPGGLFF. This sequence joins TRBV4-1 and TRBJ2-2; D may be TRBD1 (7 bases). Germline loops: CDR1 MGHRA, CDR2 YSYEKL. The CDR3 is 14 amino acids.

The table lists this clonotype with a few counts. A much more abundant neighbour one base away suggests this may be a read error. The chain has TRBV5-1 and TRBJ2-3, with 9 bases lining up with TRBD1. V lost 10 bases, J lost 4 bases, and 16 bases stayed unmatched. The CDR3 consists of 16 residues. CDR1 is SGHRS, CDR2 YFSETQ, per germline. The CDR3 protein is CAGRQRSTGGSDTQYF. In DNA form, the CDR3 reads TGCGCCGGCCGCCAGAGATCGACAGGGGGATCAGATACGCAGTATTTT.

On this clonotype itself: A much more abundant neighbour one base away suggests this may be a read error. The chain carries TRBV20-1 and TRBJ2-1; TRBD2 is a possible D gene (6 bases). V was cut by 5 bases and J by 5 bases, with 16 bases left in between. CDR3 size: 14 residues. CDR1 and CDR2 (germline): DFQATT, SNEGSKA (reference sequence). In DNA form, the CDR3 reads TGCAGTGCTCTTAGCTGGAGGGCCAACAATGAGCAGTTCTTC. Amino acids: CSALSWRANNEQFF.

This clonotype was recorded once. A much more abundant neighbour one base away suggests this may be a read error. CDR3 sequence (DNA): TGTGCCTGGACCCCCCTAGCGGGAGGAGAGACCCAGCACTTC. This sequence encodes CAWTPLAGGETQHF. This chain uses TRBV30 with TRBJ2-5; TRBD2 matches 11 bases. Germline CDR1 reads GTSNPN; CDR2 reads SVGIG (reference sequence). This CDR3 contains 14 residues.

A note on this clonotype: A junction end diverges from the germline sequence, so it may reflect a read error. The chain joins TRBV5-6 to TRBJ2-1; no reliable D call. From germline, CDR1 is SGHDT and CDR2 YYEEEE. The CDR3 sequence is 16 residues long. The CDR3 nucleotides read TGTGCCAACAGTTTCGGCATGGTGCCCTCCTATAATGAGCAGTTCTTC. Protein sequence: CANSFGMVPSYNEQFF.

This clonotype is deemed medium-sized (0.01 to 0.1%). V is TRBV6-1 and J is TRBJ2-1; TRBD1 matches 8 bases. The germline V gene has CDR1 MNHNS and CDR2 SASEGT. Trimming took 6 bases from V and 8 from J; bases not matched to a gene: 6. The CDR3 sequence is 13 residues long. The CDR3 reads CASRATGEHEQFF. The CDR3 bases are TGTGCCAGCAGGGCGACAGGGGAGCATGAGCAGTTCTTC.

This clonotype was recorded once. The CDR3 does not end in the conserved phenylalanine or tryptophan, so this is likely a read error. V and J are TRBV20-1 and TRBJ1-5; the D gene is possibly TRBD1 (6 bases). This CDR3 has 17 residues. Germline V gene sequence: CDR1 DFQATT, CDR2 SNEGSKA (reference sequence). Trimming left V 3 bases short and J 9 bases short, with 27 bases between. The CDR3 region has the DNA TGCAGTGCTAGGGACCCAGGGGCTGACGATATTTATTGGCCCCAGCATCTT. This encodes CSARDPGADDIYWPQHL.

To note about this clonotype: Sequence at one end of the junction differs from germline and may be a read error. The chain couples TRBV16 to TRBJ1-1; D remains unclear. The CDR3 has 12 residues. CDR1 KGHSY and CDR2 FQNENV come from the germline V gene. The CDR3 spells CTSSQSRLEAFF. For the CDR3, the DNA is TGCACCAGCAGCCAATCGAGACTTGAAGCTTTCTTT. The full variable domain, completed using reference TRBV16 and TRBJ1-1, is GEEVAQTPKHLVRGEGQKAKLYCAPIKGHSYVFWYQQVLKNEFKFLISFQNENVFDETGMPKERFSAKCLPNSPCSLEIQATKLEDSAVYFCTSSQSRLEAFFGQGTRLTVV.

This clonotype has a single count. The chain joins TRBV6-6 to TRBJ2-7; TRBD2 matches at 8 bases. There are 14 residues in the CDR3. The germline V gene has CDR1 MNHNY and CDR2 SVGAGI (reference sequence). The CDR3 DNA reads as TGTACTAGCACCGCCGGGACTAGTTCCTACGAGCAGTACTTC. Its protein is CTSTAGTSSYEQYF.

About this clonotype: No conserved phenylalanine or tryptophan ends this CDR3, so it is likely a read error. The chain combines TRBV20-1 with TRBJ2-7; TRBD1 matches at 11 bases. This CDR3 is built from 15 residues. V shed 5 bases and J 3 bases; nucleotides not matched to a gene: 9. CDR1 is DFQATT, CDR2 SNEGSKA, per germline (reference sequence). Here the CDR3 DNA reads TGCAGTGCTCGCGGGACAGGGGGGATAATCTACGAGCAGTACTTA. Protein: CSARGTGGIIYEQYL.

For this clonotype: An end of the junction does not agree with germline; a read error may underlie this. The J gene is TRBJ2-1, the V gene TRBV5-5, with D unclear. Germline-derived CDR1 and CDR2 are SGHKS and YYEKEE (reference sequence). The CDR3 is 14 residues long. CDR3 DNA sequence: TGTGCTAGCAGCTTGGCCGGAGCAGGCATTGAGCAGTTCTTC. This codes for CASSLAGAGIEQFF. Full variable domain (missing parts from reference TRBV5-5 and TRBJ2-1): DAGVTQSPTHLIKTRGQQVTLRCSPISGHKSVSWYQQVLGQGPQFIFQYYEKEERGRGNFPDRFSARQFPNYSSELNVNALLLGDSALYLCASSLAGAGIEQFFGPGTRLTVL.

Remarks on this clonotype: The junction differs from germline at one of its ends, possibly a read error. V is TRBV20-1 and J is TRBJ2-7; 8 bases match TRBD2. CDR3 size: 13 residues. Germline V gene lookup returns CDR1 DFQATT and CDR2 SNEGSKA (reference sequence). In DNA form, the CDR3 reads TGCAATGCTAGAGCGGGAGTAATCTGCGAGCAATACTTC. Encoded protein: CNARAGVICEQYF.

Worth noting for this clonotype: In this CDR3 the conserved last residue, phenylalanine or tryptophan, is missing, so a read error is likely. This chain connects TRBV12-3 or TRBV12-4 to TRBJ2-7, with D perhaps being TRBD1 or TRBD2 (5 bases each). This CDR3 has 15 amino acids. The ends were cut back, 6 bases at V and 6 bases at J, with 21 bases in the middle. The CDR3 DNA is TGTGCCAGCAGCTCTTTGGGCGGGCGTCAGGGCGAGCAGTACTCC. It encodes CASSSLGGRQGEQYS.

The CDR3 sequence: CSVWSTGGFETRYF. The CDR3 DNA reads TGCAGCGTTTGGTCCACAGGGGGCTTTGAGACTCGGTACTTC. This rearrangement joins TRBV29-1 to TRBJ2-5; TRBD1 agrees at 9 bases. Trimming removed 5 bases from V and 13 bases from J; junction bases left unmatched: 17. The CDR3 extends over 14 amino acids. Germline CDR1 reads SQVTM; CDR2 reads ANQGSEA.

Remarks on this clonotype: Sequence at one end of the junction differs from germline and may be a read error. The V call is TRBV28, the J call TRBJ1-1, with D unresolved. CDR3 length: 15 residues. The germline CDR1 and CDR2 sequences are MDHEN and SYDVKM. Here the CDR3 DNA reads TGTGACAGCAGTCTATGGTCAGAAGGCCACACTGAAGCTTTCTTT. Encoded protein: CDSSLWSEGHTEAFF.

The chain links TRBV6-1 to TRBJ2-3; possible D gene TRBD1, 6 bases. The CDR3 spans 20 residues. The V gene lost 2 bases and the J gene lost 0 bases, with 24 bases spanning the gap. Germline V CDR1 and CDR2: MNHNS, SASEGT. The CDR3, as DNA: TGTGCCAGCAGTGAAATCCCGTGGGAGAGGGGGAGACCAAGCACAGATACGCAGTATTTT. Its protein product is CASSEIPWERGRPSTDTQYF.

This chain joins TRBV6-5 and TRBJ1-6, with D tentatively TRBD1 (5 bases). The V end was cut by 10 bases, the J end by 6 bases, with 13 bases between. Germline CDR1 and CDR2: MNHEY and SVGAGI. This CDR3 is 13 amino acids long. The CDR3 region has the DNA TGTGCCAACAGGCAGTTACGTAATTCACCCCTCCACTTT. This gives the protein CANRQLRNSPLHF.

Comment on this clonotype: The junction does not match germline at one end; this may be a read error. The genes are TRBV5-6 and TRBJ2-1; the D is unclear. The CDR3 loop spans 12 amino acids. Germline assignment: CDR1 SGHDT and CDR2 YYEEEE. CDR3 region: CANSWASNEQFF. CDR3 coding DNA: TGTGCCAACAGCTGGGCTAGCAATGAGCAGTTCTTC.

This clonotype was detected only a few times. Lacking the conserved final phenylalanine or tryptophan, this CDR3 likely reflects a read error. The rearrangement links TRBV6-2 or TRBV6-3 to TRBJ2-1; D is perhaps TRBD1 (5 bases). The V gene's germline CDR1 is MNHEY and CDR2 SVGEGT. This CDR3 comprises 13 residues. V was shortened by 6 bases and J by 8 bases, with 14 bases between the two germline ends. Written as DNA, the CDR3 is TGTGCCAGCAGAGGTCACACAGGTGATGAGCAGTTCCTC. Amino acid sequence: CASRGHTGDEQFL.

The V gene is TRBV11-2, the J gene TRBJ1-2; 8 bases are shared with TRBD1. The V gene's germline CDR1 is SGHAT and CDR2 FQNNGV. This CDR3 has 16 amino acids. The V gene end was trimmed by 0 bases and the J gene end by 5 bases; junction bases not matched to a gene: 8. The CDR3, as DNA: TGTGCCAGCAGCTTAGAAGCAGGGGGCCGAGGGTATGGCTACACCTTC. Translating it yields CASSLEAGGRGYGYTF. Filled out from reference TRBV11-2 and TRBJ1-2, the complete variable domain reads EAGVAQSPRYKIIEKRQSVAFWCNPISGHATLYWYQQILGQGPKLLIQFQNNGVVDDSQLPKDRFSAERLKGVDSTLKIQPAKLEDSAVYLCASSLEAGGRGYGYTFGSGTRLTVV.

V usage is TRBV12-3 or TRBV12-4 and J usage is TRBJ2-2; D perhaps matches TRBD2 (6 bases). Deletions cut 5 bases from V and 8 bases from J, with 21 bases between. The CDR3 is 16 amino acids. The CDR3 DNA reads TGTGCCAGCAGTATGGGGCTAGCGTGTAGCACTGGGGAGCTGTTTTTT. Translation gives CASSMGLACSTGELFF.

This clonotype was found many times. V usage is TRBV7-9 and J usage is TRBJ2-3, with 8 bases fitting TRBD1. This CDR3 region has 16 residues. Germline CDR1 is SEHNR and CDR2 is FQNEAQ (reference sequence). The V and J ends lost 4 bases and 4 bases, in that order; junction bases with no gene match: 10. Here the CDR3 reads CASSSGQGLMADTQYF. The DNA for the CDR3 is TGTGCCAGCAGCTCTGGACAGGGATTGATGGCAGATACGCAGTATTTT.

Comments on this clonotype: This could be a read error, since a much larger clone is one nucleotide away. CDR3 residues: CASSWGSGLSYEQYF. CDR3 DNA: TGTGCCAGCAGTTGGGGCAGTGGGCTCTCCTACGAGCAGTACTTC. The V call is TRBV28, the J call TRBJ2-7; possible D gene TRBD1, 5 bases. Looked up from germline, CDR1 is MDHEN and CDR2 is SYDVKM. This CDR3 has 15 residues. V was trimmed by 4 bases and J by 0 bases, leaving 13 bases between them.

Within the sample, this clonotype is medium-sized. The V and J genes are TRBV11-1 and TRBJ2-7, with TRBD2 matching over 7 bases. The length of the CDR3 is 16 residues. V shed 5 bases and J 7 bases; nucleotides not matched to a gene: 17. Germline CDR1 is SGHAT and CDR2 is FQDESV (reference sequence). The CDR3 nucleotides read TGTGCCAGCAGCGACCCCGGGACTAATGAACTCGGGGAGCAGTACTTC. Protein: CASSDPGTNELGEQYF.

A remark on this clonotype: A read error may account for a junction end that differs from germline. The chain recombines TRBV6-6 with TRBJ1-2; D perhaps matches TRBD1 (5 bases). CDR3 size: 14 residues. Germline assignment: CDR1 MNHNY and CDR2 SVGAGI (reference sequence). As DNA, the CDR3 is TGTGCCAGCAATCCCGGGACGGCGAACTATGACTACACCTTC. Residues: CASNPGTANYDYTF.